A selection of T cell receptor beta chains follows, all from one sample in a study of tumor-infiltrating lymphocytes in primary liver carcinoma. TCRdb fed the multiplex PCR reads into MiXCR, producing one record per CDR3 protein. The sample has tens of thousands of distinct CDR3 sequences, roughly 77% seen once. Sequencing was performed on tumor-adjacent normal liver tissue. These receptors were taken from a man aged 35-49 years with primary liver carcinoma and hepatitis B virus infection. CDR3s include the opening cysteine and the closing phenylalanine or tryptophan. A D gene is named only where the DNA matches it firmly. The size field is filled for only some rows; it gives once, few, many or a size class.

clone_size: .
d_call: TRBD1
j_call: TRBJ2-3
v_call: TRBV4-1
cdr3_aa: CANSQSGKGADTQYF
cdr3_nt: TGCGCCAACAGCCAATCGGGAAAGGGGGCCGATACGCAGTATTTT

clone_size: .
d_call: TRBD2
j_call: TRBJ2-1
v_call: TRBV7-8
cdr3_aa: CASSQTSRRVDEQFF
cdr3_nt: TGTGCCAGCAGCCAGACTAGCAGGAGGGTCGATGAGCAGTTCTTC

clone_size: .
d_call: .
j_call: TRBJ2-6
v_call: TRBV7-8
cdr3_aa: CATDSVSSANVMAF
cdr3_nt: TGTGCCACCGACTCTGTGTCAAGCGCCAACGTCATGGCTTTC

clone_size: .
d_call: .
j_call: TRBJ1-1
v_call: TRBV5-1
cdr3_aa: CASSALAGSSTEAFF
cdr3_nt: TGCGCCAGCAGCGCCTTGGCAGGGAGCAGCACTGAAGCTTTCTTT

clone_size: .
d_call: .
j_call: TRBJ2-5
v_call: TRBV28
cdr3_aa: CASRTRGEETQYF
cdr3_nt: TGTGCCAGCAGAACGAGAGGCGAGGAGACCCAGTACTTC

clone_size: .
d_call: .
j_call: TRBJ2-1
v_call: TRBV7-9
cdr3_aa: CVSSDSLSENNEQFF
cdr3_nt: TGTGTTAGTAGTGACAGTTTATCCGAAAACAATGAGCAGTTCTTC

clone_size: few
d_call: .
j_call: TRBJ2-1
v_call: TRBV7-9
cdr3_aa: CASGPPGAPSYNEQFF
cdr3_nt: TGTGCCAGCGGTCCCCCGGGAGCACCTTCCTACAATGAGCAGTTCTTC

clone_size: .
d_call: .
j_call: TRBJ2-3
v_call: TRBV9
cdr3_aa: CASRVLMDYSGTDTQYF
cdr3_nt: TGTGCCAGCAGAGTCCTCATGGACTACTCGGGCACAGATACGCAGTATTTT

clone_size: .
d_call: TRBD1
j_call: TRBJ1-2
v_call: TRBV6-2/TRBV6-3
cdr3_aa: CASSLDREDDCTF
cdr3_nt: TGTGCCAGCAGTCTCGACAGGGAAGATGACTGCACCTTC

clone_size: .
d_call: TRBD1
j_call: TRBJ1-5
v_call: TRBV7-8
cdr3_aa: CPSSSGQGALQPQHF
cdr3_nt: TGTCCCAGTAGCTCGGGACAGGGGGCGCTTCAGCCCCAGCATTTT

clone_size: .
d_call: .
j_call: TRBJ2-7
v_call: TRBV12-3/TRBV12-4
cdr3_aa: CASSLVLEGGYEQYF
cdr3_nt: TGTGCCAGCAGTTTAGTACTAGAGGGTGGGTACGAGCAGTACTTC

clone_size: .
d_call: .
j_call: TRBJ2-3
v_call: TRBV10-2
cdr3_aa: CASNVLSSETQYF
cdr3_nt: TGCGCCAGCAATGTTCTCTCTAGCGAGACGCAGTATTTT

clone_size: once
d_call: .
j_call: TRBJ2-6
v_call: TRBV10-2
cdr3_aa: CAGYSSGANVLTF
cdr3_nt: TGCGCAGGTTACAGCTCTGGGGCCAACGTCCTGACTTTC

clone_size: .
d_call: .
j_call: TRBJ2-7
v_call: TRBV29-1
cdr3_aa: CSGMTSGIGTPSEQYF
cdr3_nt: TGCAGCGGCATGACATCTGGGATCGGCACTCCCAGCGAGCAGTACTTC

clone_size: once
d_call: .
j_call: TRBJ2-1
v_call: TRBV12-3/TRBV12-4
cdr3_aa: CASSLKSRPEATNEQFF
cdr3_nt: TGTGCCAGCAGTTTAAAGTCTCGACCAGAGGCGACCAATGAGCAGTTCTTC

clone_size: once
d_call: .
j_call: TRBJ2-3
v_call: TRBV29-1
cdr3_aa: CSVTLGGDTQYF
cdr3_nt: TGCAGTGTCACGTTGGGGGGAGATACGCAGTATTTT

clone_size: .
d_call: .
j_call: TRBJ2-7
v_call: TRBV6-2/TRBV6-3
cdr3_aa: CASGLLTGANYEQYF
cdr3_nt: TGTGCCAGCGGTCTACTAACGGGAGCAAACTACGAGCAGTACTTC

clone_size: .
d_call: TRBD1
j_call: TRBJ1-1
v_call: TRBV5-1
cdr3_aa: CSSSRQGSAEAFF
cdr3_nt: TGCTCCAGCAGTCGACAGGGGAGTGCTGAAGCTTTCTTT

clone_size: .
d_call: TRBD1
j_call: TRBJ1-3
v_call: TRBV7-8
cdr3_aa: CASSTGQGYGNTIYF
cdr3_nt: TGTGCCAGCAGCACTGGACAGGGCTATGGAAACACCATATATTTT

clone_size: many
d_call: .
j_call: TRBJ2-2
v_call: TRBV7-9
cdr3_aa: CASSFEGDTGELFF
cdr3_nt: TGTGCCAGCAGCTTTGAGGGAGACACCGGGGAGCTGTTTTTT

clone_size: .
d_call: TRBD2
j_call: TRBJ2-1
v_call: TRBV6-1
cdr3_aa: CASSEEAGGCNEQLF
cdr3_nt: TGTGCCAGCAGTGAAGAAGCGGGAGGATGTAATGAGCAACTCTTC

clone_size: .
d_call: .
j_call: TRBJ2-2
v_call: TRBV5-1
cdr3_aa: CANSPAGHRNAGELFF
cdr3_nt: TGCGCCAACAGCCCTGCGGGACATAGGAACGCCGGGGAGCTGTTTTTT

clone_size: .
d_call: TRBD1
j_call: TRBJ1-5
v_call: TRBV6-1
cdr3_aa: CTSSLQGASQPQHF
cdr3_nt: TGTACCAGTAGTCTACAGGGGGCCTCTCAGCCCCAGCATTTT

clone_size: .
d_call: .
j_call: TRBJ2-7
v_call: TRBV7-6
cdr3_aa: CASSSVTNEQYF
cdr3_nt: TGTGCCAGCAGCTCCGTGACTAACGAGCAGTACTTC

clone_size: .
d_call: .
j_call: TRBJ2-2
v_call: TRBV11-1
cdr3_aa: CASNRTPNTWELFF
cdr3_nt: TGTGCCAGCAACCGTACACCGAACACCTGGGAGCTGTTTTTT

clone_size: .
d_call: .
j_call: TRBJ2-4
v_call: TRBV11-2
cdr3_aa: CASSSGTRVNIQYF
cdr3_nt: TGTGCCAGTAGCTCCGGGACAAGGGTTAACATTCAGTACTTC

clone_size: .
d_call: .
j_call: TRBJ2-1
v_call: TRBV5-5
cdr3_aa: CASSLDPDRYNEQFF
cdr3_nt: TGTGCCAGCAGCTTAGACCCTGACAGATACAATGAGCAGTTCTTC

clone_size: .
d_call: TRBD1
j_call: TRBJ1-5
v_call: TRBV28
cdr3_aa: CGSSLTGGTQPQHF
cdr3_nt: TGTGGCAGCAGCTTGACAGGGGGAACGCAGCCCCAACATTTT

clone_size: .
d_call: .
j_call: TRBJ1-1
v_call: TRBV29-1
cdr3_aa: CSARPGAGEALF
cdr3_nt: TGCAGCGCCCGACCCGGGGCAGGTGAGGCTCTCTTT

clone_size: .
d_call: TRBD1
j_call: TRBJ2-7
v_call: TRBV12-3/TRBV12-4
cdr3_aa: CVSSPEDRPSYEQYF
cdr3_nt: TGTGTCAGCAGTCCCGAGGACAGGCCTTCCTACGAACAGTACTTC

clone_size: .
d_call: .
j_call: TRBJ1-1
v_call: TRBV5-5
cdr3_aa: CASSLCYREAETFF
cdr3_nt: TGTGCCAGCAGCTTGTGCTACAGGGAGGCTGAAACTTTCTTT

clone_size: once
d_call: .
j_call: TRBJ2-1
v_call: TRBV4-1
cdr3_aa: CAGSQSPGDEQFF
cdr3_nt: TGCGCCGGCAGCCAATCCCCAGGGGACGAGCAGTTCTTC

clone_size: .
d_call: .
j_call: TRBJ2-1
v_call: TRBV7-2
cdr3_aa: CASSSLRTAGDEQFF
cdr3_nt: TGTGCCAGCAGCAGCCTCAGGACGGCTGGGGATGAGCAGTTCTTC

clone_size: .
d_call: .
j_call: TRBJ2-1
v_call: TRBV4-1
cdr3_aa: CASSQKSQNNELFF
cdr3_nt: TGCGCCAGCAGCCAAAAGTCCCAGAATAATGAGCTGTTCTTC

clone_size: .
d_call: .
j_call: TRBJ2-7
v_call: TRBV6-2/TRBV6-3
cdr3_aa: CTSSYKVSYEQYF
cdr3_nt: TGTACCAGCAGTTACAAGGTATCCTACGAGCAGTACTTT

clone_size: .
d_call: TRBD2
j_call: TRBJ2-1
v_call: TRBV5-4
cdr3_aa: CASSWGGNEQFF
cdr3_nt: TGTGCCAGCAGCTGGGGAGGGAATGAGCAGTTCTTC

clone_size: .
d_call: TRBD1
j_call: TRBJ1-1
v_call: TRBV5-1
cdr3_aa: CACSLSGGYTEAFF
cdr3_nt: TGCGCCTGCAGCTTGTCAGGGGGCTACACTGAAGCTTTCTTT

clone_size: .
d_call: TRBD1
j_call: TRBJ1-1
v_call: TRBV11-2
cdr3_aa: CASTLDWTGIDTEAFF
cdr3_nt: TGTGCCAGCACGTTAGATTGGACAGGGATTGACACTGAAGCTTTCTTT

clone_size: .
d_call: .
j_call: TRBJ2-1
v_call: TRBV6-1
cdr3_aa: CASSEEAGSHDEQFF
cdr3_nt: TGTGCCAGCAGTGAAGAGGCGGGATCCCACGATGAGCAGTTCTTC

clone_size: .
d_call: .
j_call: TRBJ2-1
v_call: TRBV10-3
cdr3_aa: CAISEASYDNEQFF
cdr3_nt: TGTGCCATCAGTGAGGCTAGCTACGACAATGAGCAGTTCTTC

clone_size: .
d_call: TRBD1
j_call: TRBJ2-7
v_call: TRBV29-1
cdr3_aa: CSVAPTGLQQYF
cdr3_nt: TGCAGCGTTGCCCCGACAGGGCTCCAGCAGTACTTC

clone_size: .
d_call: TRBD2
j_call: TRBJ2-7
v_call: TRBV19
cdr3_aa: CASSTSGSSYDPYF
cdr3_nt: TGTGCCAGTAGTACTAGCGGGAGTAGTTACGATCCGTACTTC

clone_size: .
d_call: .
j_call: TRBJ2-5
v_call: TRBV11-3
cdr3_aa: CAIEGLGRGTQYF
cdr3_nt: TGTGCCATCGAGGGACTTGGTAGGGGGACCCAGTACTTC

clone_size: .
d_call: .
j_call: TRBJ1-1
v_call: TRBV5-1
cdr3_aa: CASSLAGGLSETFF
cdr3_nt: TGCGCCAGCAGCTTGGCCGGGGGGCTCTCGGAAACTTTCTTT

clone_size: .
d_call: .
j_call: TRBJ1-5
v_call: TRBV11-3
cdr3_aa: CTSSLDMGVTQPQHF
cdr3_nt: TGTACCAGCAGCTTAGATATGGGGGTGACTCAGCCCCAGCATTTT

clone_size: .
d_call: .
j_call: TRBJ2-1
v_call: TRBV11-3
cdr3_aa: CANSPRVADSYNGQFF
cdr3_nt: TGTGCCAACAGCCCCCGGGTGGCAGACTCCTACAATGGGCAGTTCTTC

clone_size: many
d_call: TRBD2
j_call: TRBJ2-1
v_call: TRBV28
cdr3_aa: CASFPPGLAGVGEQFF
cdr3_nt: TGTGCCAGCTTTCCTCCGGGACTAGCGGGAGTGGGTGAGCAGTTCTTC

clone_size: once
d_call: .
j_call: TRBJ2-1
v_call: TRBV6-2/TRBV6-3
cdr3_aa: CASSHLTTGEEQFF
cdr3_nt: TGTGCCAGCAGTCACCTGACTACCGGGGAGGAGCAGTTCTTC